The 29 T cell receptor beta chains listed next were all sequenced from one sample in a study of control samples from healthy donors and cancer patients. TCRdb's table, derived via immunoSEQ multiplex PCR, lists solely in-frame clones and lacks some. The sample holds around 150,000 clones, around 90% seen once. Sequences were obtained from blood. Receptor source: a man under 40 in good health.

In nucleotides, the CDR3 is TGCAGCGTACCTGGGACAGTGGGTGGCTACACCTTC. Its translation is CSVPGTVGGYTF. The rearrangement uses TRBV29-1 and TRBJ1-2; the match to TRBD1 covers 7 bases. The CDR3 contains 12 residues. Trimming took 6 bases from V and 7 from J; bases not matched to a gene: 8. Looked up from germline, CDR1 is SQVTM and CDR2 is ANQGSEA.

This clone was counted once. The V call is TRBV7-9, the J call TRBJ1-5; no definite D call. Trimming left V 7 bases short and J 5 bases short, with 18 bases between. This CDR3 has 15 amino acids. Germline assignment: CDR1 SEHNR and CDR2 FQNEAQ (reference sequence). The CDR3 nucleotides read TGTGCCAGCACCCCAAGAAAAGGGAAGGATCAGCCCCAGCATTTT. As protein: CASTPRKGKDQPQHF.

The count of this clone is one. The gene calls are TRBV6-2 or TRBV6-3 and TRBJ2-5; 7 nucleotides agree with TRBD1. The CDR3 loop spans 15 amino acids. Per the germline V gene, CDR1 is MNHEY and CDR2 is SVGEGT. The V segment lost 3 bases and the J segment 1 base; nucleotides outside the gene matches: 5. The CDR3 DNA is TGTGCCAGCAGTTATCTCCGGGACAGCCAAGAGACCCAGTACTTC. Translating it yields CASSYLRDSQETQYF.

The genes are TRBV7-3 and TRBJ2-2, with TRBD1 identical over 7 bases. The germline CDR1 and CDR2 sequences are SGHTA and FQGTGA. V gave up 4 bases and J gave up 2 bases; unmatched junction bases: 4. This CDR3 contains 15 residues. CDR3 nucleotide sequence: TGTGCCAGCAGCTCTAGGACAGGCAACACCGGGGAGCTGTTTTTT. It yields the protein CASSSRTGNTGELFF.

This clone has only one observation. This rearrangement joins TRBV2 to TRBJ2-2; D tentatively fits TRBD1 or TRBD2 (5 bases each). The CDR3 runs 14 residues. CDR1 and CDR2 from the germline V gene are SNHLY and FYNNEI. Between the trimmed V and J ends, which lost 8 bases and 7 bases, there was a span of 17 bases. CDR3 sequence: CASGALGSGGELFF. CDR3 bases: TGTGCCAGCGGGGCACTAGGGTCGGGCGGGGAGCTGTTTTTT.

The chain is built from TRBV5-4 and TRBJ2-5; perhaps D is TRBD1 or TRBD2 (5 bases each). Germline V gene data show CDR1 as SGHNT and CDR2 as YYREEE (reference sequence). The germline V and J ends were trimmed by 0 bases and 4 bases, with 13 bases remaining between them. The CDR3 consists of 15 residues. As DNA, the CDR3 is TGTGCCAGCAGCTTGGAGAGGGACCGATTAGAGACCCAGTACTTC. This gives the protein CASSLERDRLETQYF.

This rearrangement joins TRBV12-3 or TRBV12-4 to TRBJ2-5; D not certain. This CDR3 is 11 amino acids long. The germline V and J ends were trimmed by 3 bases and 5 bases, with 4 bases remaining between them. CDR3 sequence reads: CASSFAETQYF. For the CDR3, the DNA is TGTGCCAGCAGTTTCGCTGAGACCCAGTACTTC.

The gene calls are TRBV28 and TRBJ1-4; D unresolved. The CDR3 contains 15 residues. V was trimmed by 7 bases and J by 5 bases, leaving 17 bases between them. The germline V gene encodes CDR1 MDHEN and CDR2 SYDVKM. As DNA, the CDR3 is TGTGCCAGCACCTCGTTTGCCGGGGAGAATGAAAAACTGTTTTTT. Its protein product is CASTSFAGENEKLFF.

The genes are TRBV6-1 and TRBJ1-4, with D maybe TRBD1 (5 bases). CDR1 and CDR2 (germline): MNHNS, SASEGT. V gave up 3 bases and J gave up 0 bases, with 8 bases separating them. The CDR3 runs to 15 residues. Here the CDR3 DNA reads TGTGCCAGCAGTGAGCAGGGATCAACTAATGAAAAACTGTTTTTT. Protein: CASSEQGSTNEKLFF.

In this sample, this clone turned up once. This CDR3 is also generated by other DNA sequences in the sample. The chain carries TRBV18 and TRBJ1-5; D is unclear. V shed 3 bases and J shed 0 bases, with 3 bases lying between them. Germline V gives CDR1 KGHSH, CDR2 LQKENI. The CDR3 spans 13 residues. Written as DNA, the CDR3 is TGTGCCAGCTCACCGAGTAGCAATCAGCCCCAGCATTTT. The encoded protein is CASSPSSNQPQHF.

The chain joins TRBV7-9 to TRBJ1-2; weak D call: TRBD1 (6 bases). Germline loops: CDR1 SEHNR, CDR2 FQNEAQ (reference sequence). The CDR3 is 12 residues long. The V gene lost 4 bases and the J gene lost 9 bases, with 12 bases spanning the gap. CDR3 nucleotide sequence: TGTGCCAGCAGCTCAGCAGGGGCTAGCTACACCTTC. It yields the protein CASSSAGASYTF. Variable domain in full (rest from reference TRBV7-9 and TRBJ1-2): DTGVSQNPRHKITKRGQNVTFRCDPISEHNRLYWYRQTLGQGPEFLTYFQNEAQLEKSRLLSDRFSAERPKGSFSTLEIQRTEQGDSAMYLCASSSAGASYTFGSGTRLTVV.

This chain links TRBV5-1 with TRBJ2-5, with 11 bases that match TRBD1. CDR3 length: 15 residues. The ends lost 4 bases at V and 6 bases at J; junction bases unmatched: 8. Germline CDR1 and CDR2: SGHRS and YFSETQ. The CDR3 DNA reads as TGCGCCAGCAGCCCGGACAGGGGGCAGGTAAAGACCCAGTACTTC. Translated, it gives CASSPDRGQVKTQYF.

In this sample, this clone turned up a few times. This rearrangement joins TRBV18 to TRBJ1-2; unclear D gene. CDR3 length: 13 residues. Germline values: CDR1 KGHSH, CDR2 LQKENI. V shed 6 bases and J shed 6 bases, with 14 bases lying between them. CDR3 bases: TGTGCCAGCTCCCCTGATACAGTACATGGCTACACCTTC. This encodes CASSPDTVHGYTF.

The CDR3 bases are TGTGCCAGCAGCGTAAGAGGGCTGATCCAAGAGACCCAGTACTTC. It specifies CASSVRGLIQETQYF. The chain couples TRBV9 to TRBJ2-5; D might be TRBD2 (5 bases). Looked up from germline, CDR1 is SGDLS and CDR2 is YYNGEE. V lost 1 base to trimming and J lost 1 base, with 11 bases between them. The CDR3 spans 15 residues.

There are a few counts of this clone. V usage is TRBV5-8 and J usage is TRBJ2-6; D possibly corresponds to TRBD2 (5 bases). CDR3 length equals 17 residues. The germline gives CDR1 SGHTS, CDR2 YDEGEE. Trimming took 2 bases from V and 0 from J, leaving 12 bases between them. CDR3 amino acids: CASSFRTGFSGANVLTF. CDR3 coding DNA: TGTGCCAGCAGCTTCAGGACGGGGTTCTCTGGGGCCAACGTCCTGACTTTC.

This sequence joins TRBV3-1 (or the pseudogene TRBV3-2) and TRBJ1-2; maybe TRBD1 (6 bases). The germline V gene has CDR1 LGHDT and CDR2 YNNKEL (reference sequence). This CDR3 contains 15 residues. The V gene lost 0 bases and the J gene lost 8 bases, with 16 bases spanning the gap. CDR3 in amino acids: CASSQDRGGSEGYTF. CDR3 coding DNA: TGTGCCAGCAGCCAAGATCGAGGGGGGTCGGAAGGCTACACCTTC.

This rearrangement joins TRBV20-1 to TRBJ2-7; no definite D call. V lost 6 bases and J lost 3, with 9 bases in between. CDR1 and CDR2 from the germline V gene are DFQATT and SNEGSKA (reference sequence). The CDR3 runs 11 residues. The CDR3 sequence: CSAVVVYEQYF. CDR3 sequence (DNA): TGCAGTGCGGTTGTCGTCTACGAGCAGTACTTC.

The chain combines TRBV15 with TRBJ1-4; D ambiguous. The germline V gene has CDR1 LNHNV and CDR2 YYDKDF (reference sequence). The CDR3 length is 15 residues. The V end was cut by 0 bases, the J end by 4 bases, with 9 bases between. For the CDR3, the DNA is TGTGCCACCAGCAGAGATATACGGGATAATGAAAAACTGTTTTTT. Protein sequence: CATSRDIRDNEKLFF. Filled out from reference TRBV15 and TRBJ1-4, the complete variable domain reads DAMVIQNPRYQVTQFGKPVTLSCSQTLNHNVMYWYQQKSSQAPKLLFHYYDKDFNNEADTPDNFQSRRPNTSFCFLDIRSPGLGDTAMYLCATSRDIRDNEKLFFGSGTQLSVL.

The chain couples TRBV7-9 to TRBJ2-7; D gene uncertain. Between the trimmed V and J ends, which lost 5 bases and 2 bases, there was a span of 13 bases. Germline CDR1 is SEHNR and CDR2 is FQNEAQ (reference sequence). The CDR3 has 14 residues. The CDR3 here is CASSLTTLTYEQYF. The CDR3 nucleotides are TGTGCCAGCAGCCTCACGACTCTTACCTACGAGCAGTACTTC.

This chain connects TRBV5-6 to TRBJ1-2, with D perhaps matching TRBD1 (6 bases). V was shortened by 5 bases and J by 7 bases, with 12 bases between the two germline ends. Germline values: CDR1 SGHDT, CDR2 YYEEEE. The CDR3 has 12 residues. The CDR3 sequence is CASRSTGFGYTF. CDR3 sequence (DNA): TGTGCCAGCAGGAGTACAGGGTTTGGCTACACCTTC.

V usage is TRBV5-6 and J usage is TRBJ2-2, with 7 bases identical to TRBD1. J lost 3 bases, V lost 7 bases, and 12 bases had no gene match. Germline CDR1 is SGHDT and CDR2 is YYEEEE. The CDR3 has 16 amino acids. This CDR3 reads CASVATSGQYTGELFF. For the CDR3, the DNA is TGTGCCAGCGTCGCGACCTCGGGACAGTACACCGGGGAGCTGTTTTTT.

This chain links TRBV18 with TRBJ2-6; a possible D gene is TRBD2 (6 bases). The CDR3 is made up of 17 amino acids. In germline, CDR1 is KGHSH, CDR2 LQKENI. Trimming took off 3 bases at V and 4 bases at J, with 16 bases between the two ends. The CDR3 loop is CASSPGTPSSGANVLTF. DNA of the CDR3: TGTGCCAGCTCACCGGGGACTCCCTCCTCGGGGGCCAACGTCCTGACTTTC.

This sequence joins TRBV29-1 and TRBJ1-2; 11 nucleotides agree with TRBD1. This CDR3 is 12 amino acids long. J was trimmed by 8 bases and V by 7 bases; bases with no gene match: 6. Per the germline V gene, CDR1 is SQVTM and CDR2 is ANQGSEA. CDR3 DNA: TGCAGCGCTGGACAGGGGGCGCGAGGCTACACCTTC. Translation: CSAGQGARGYTF. Using reference TRBV29-1 and TRBJ1-2 for the parts outside the CDR3, the full variable domain is SAVISQKPSRDICQRGTSLTIQCQVDSQVTMMFWYRQQPGQSLTLIATANQGSEATYESGFVIDKFPISRPNLTFSTLTVSNMSPEDSSIYLCSAGQGARGYTFGSGTRLTVV.

This clone was recorded a few times. This chain links TRBV2 with TRBJ1-2, with TRBD1 as a possible D gene (6 bases). With 4 bases removed from V and 5 bases from J, the gap between germline ends came to 14 bases. The V gene's germline CDR1 is SNHLY and CDR2 FYNNEI. The CDR3 extends over 14 amino acids. CDR3 coding DNA: TGTGCCAGCAGTGTCAACAGGGATGGGTATGGCTACACCTTC. As protein: CASSVNRDGYGYTF.

A few counts support this clone. The chain has TRBV6-5 and TRBJ1-1; TRBD1 might be the D (6 bases). The V gene's germline CDR1 is MNHEY and CDR2 SVGAGI. The V end was cut by 4 bases, the J end by 3 bases, with 9 bases between. This CDR3 has 13 residues. CDR3 coding DNA: TGTGCCAGCAGTTCACAGGGAGACACTGAAGCTTTCTTT. It encodes CASSSQGDTEAFF.

This clone was counted once. The chain joins TRBV5-1 to TRBJ1-1; D ambiguous. The germline V gene encodes CDR1 SGHRS and CDR2 YFSETQ. The CDR3 runs 11 residues. The V and J ends lost 6 bases and 4 bases respectively, with 7 bases between them. The CDR3 nucleotides read TGCGCCAGCACGGGTGGCACTGAAGCTTTCTTT. Its protein is CASTGGTEAFF.

V gene TRBV5-1 combines with J gene TRBJ2-3; D not resolved. The CDR3 totals 15 residues. Germline CDR1 and CDR2: SGHRS and YFSETQ. V lost 0 bases, J lost 1 base, and 9 bases lay in between. The CDR3 spells CASSLDETRTDTQYF. The CDR3 nucleotides read TGCGCCAGCAGCTTGGATGAGACCCGCACAGATACGCAGTATTTT.

This rearrangement joins TRBV28 to TRBJ2-6; TRBD2 matches 7 bases. J lost 4 bases, V lost 6 bases, and 15 bases had no gene match. CDR1 and CDR2 (germline): MDHEN, SYDVKM. The CDR3 is made up of 18 amino acids. The CDR3 nucleotides read TGTGCCAGCAGGGTGACGACTAGCTCCCCTCTAGGGGCCAACGTCCTGACTTTC. Protein sequence: CASRVTTSSPLGANVLTF.

The CDR3 DNA is TGCGCCAGCAGCCAGACCGGACAGGCGGGAGAGACCCAGTACTTC. Protein: CASSQTGQAGETQYF. The chain carries TRBV4-1 and TRBJ2-5; 7 nucleotides agree with TRBD1. J lost 4 bases, V lost 3 bases, and 8 bases had no gene match. The CDR3 sequence is 15 residues long. Per the germline V gene, CDR1 is MGHRA and CDR2 is YSYEKL.